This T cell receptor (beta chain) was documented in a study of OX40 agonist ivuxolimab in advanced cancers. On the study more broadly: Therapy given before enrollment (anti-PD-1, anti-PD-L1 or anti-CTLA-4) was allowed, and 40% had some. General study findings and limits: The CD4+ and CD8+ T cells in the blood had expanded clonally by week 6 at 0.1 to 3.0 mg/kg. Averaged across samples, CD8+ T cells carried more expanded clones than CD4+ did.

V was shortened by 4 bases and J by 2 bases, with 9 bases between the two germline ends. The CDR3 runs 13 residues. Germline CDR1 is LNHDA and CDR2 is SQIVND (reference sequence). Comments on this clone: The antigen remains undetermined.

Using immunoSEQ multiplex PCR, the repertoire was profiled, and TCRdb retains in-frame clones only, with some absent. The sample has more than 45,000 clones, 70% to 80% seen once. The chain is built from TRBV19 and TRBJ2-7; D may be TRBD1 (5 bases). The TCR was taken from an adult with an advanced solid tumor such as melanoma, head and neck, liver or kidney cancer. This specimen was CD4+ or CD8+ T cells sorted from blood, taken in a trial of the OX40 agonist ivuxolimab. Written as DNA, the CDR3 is TGTGCCAGTAGTACCGGACAAACCTACGAGCAGTACTTC. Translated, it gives CASSTGQTYEQYF.